One sample yielded the 31 T cell receptor beta chains listed below, sequenced in a study of T cells in Graves' hyperthyroidism and ophthalmopathy. Template material for amplifying TCR beta CDR3 regions consisted of RNA transcripts. TCR CDR3 underwent first-round RT-PCR with the HTBI primer set. TCRdb fed the multiplex PCR reads into MiXCR, producing one record per CDR3 protein. Here the sample spans about 740,000 distinct CDR3 sequences, about 15% being singletons. Sequencing input: blood. The source is a young woman with Graves' hyperthyroidism.

This clonotype appeared many times. V usage is TRBV20-1 and J usage is TRBJ2-3; no clear D gene. The V gene's germline CDR1 is DFQATT and CDR2 SNEGSKA (reference sequence). The V end lost 3 bases, the J end lost 3 bases, and 13 bases lay between the germline ends. This CDR3 is 14 amino acids long. The CDR3 DNA follows: TGCAGTGCTAGTCCGCTAGAACGGACAGATACGCAGTATTTT. Its protein product is CSASPLERTDTQYF.

This clonotype occurred a few times. The rearrangement links TRBV27 to TRBJ2-7, with D perhaps TRBD2 (5 bases). Germline V CDR1 and CDR2: MNHEY, SMNVEV (reference sequence). Trimming shortened V by 4 bases and J by 4 bases, and 17 bases separated the two germline ends. CDR3 length equals 15 residues. CDR3 nucleotides: TGTGCCAGCAGTTCCCGTGGATGGGAGACTTACGAGCAGTACTTC. Translated, it gives CASSSRGWETYEQYF.

This clonotype was seen at least ten times. The CDR3 DNA reads TGCAGTGCTCCGCGAATCTATGGCTACACCTTC. Encoded protein: CSAPRIYGYTF. The chain recombines TRBV20-1 with TRBJ1-2, with D uncertain. Looked up from germline, CDR1 is DFQATT and CDR2 is SNEGSKA (reference sequence). The V end was cut by 5 bases, the J end by 4 bases, with 8 bases between. The CDR3 totals 11 residues.

This clonotype turned up a few times. V is TRBV18 and J is TRBJ1-5; TRBD1 might be the D (6 bases). Germline CDR1 reads KGHSH; CDR2 reads LQKENI. V lost 5 bases and J lost 0, with 17 bases in between. The CDR3 runs to 17 residues. For the CDR3, the DNA is TGTGCCAGCTCAATAGGTCGGGGGGCAAATAGCAATCAGCCCCAGCATTTT. This sequence encodes CASSIGRGANSNQPQHF.

This clonotype came up many times. The chain joins TRBV2 to TRBJ2-5; no definite D call. The CDR3 loop spans 14 amino acids. V lost 5 bases and J lost 1, with 11 bases in between. The germline CDR1 and CDR2 sequences are SNHLY and FYNNEI. The CDR3: CASSIAAGQETQYF. CDR3 sequence (DNA): TGTGCCAGCAGTATCGCGGCAGGCCAAGAGACCCAGTACTTC.

The V gene is TRBV18, the J gene TRBJ2-1, with D possibly TRBD1 on 6 matching bases. Germline CDR1 reads KGHSH; CDR2 reads LQKENI. The CDR3 has 13 residues. V was shortened by 8 bases and J by 8 bases, with 16 bases between the two germline ends. This chain's CDR3 is CASTLAGGDEQFF. As DNA, the CDR3 is TGTGCCAGCACCCTGGCTGGGGGCGATGAGCAGTTCTTC.

This clonotype was detected ten times or more. The chain couples TRBV20-1 to TRBJ2-5; 8 positions agree with TRBD2. The CDR3 spans 16 residues. Per germline, CDR1 DFQATT and CDR2 SNEGSKA (reference sequence). V was pared by 4 bases and J by 4 bases, with 14 bases of the junction left unmatched. CDR3: CSANQRESVGGETQYF. CDR3 nucleotide sequence: TGCAGTGCTAACCAGCGGGAGTCGGTCGGGGGAGAGACCCAGTACTTC.

This clonotype appeared many times. The chain employs TRBV10-3 and TRBJ2-1; TRBD2 is a possible D gene (6 bases). Germline V gives CDR1 ENHRY, CDR2 SYGVKD. Trimming shortened V by 2 bases and J by 4 bases, and 15 bases separated the two germline ends. The CDR3 totals 16 residues. For the CDR3, the DNA is TGTGCCATCAGTGAGGCCTGGTCGGGGGAGTACAATGAGCAGTTCTTC. Translated, it gives CAISEAWSGEYNEQFF.

This chain connects TRBV7-9 to TRBJ1-1, with TRBD1 as a possible D gene (6 bases). V lost 5 bases and J 11 bases, leaving 18 bases between the germline ends. Germline values: CDR1 SEHNR, CDR2 FQNEAQ (reference sequence). The CDR3 loop spans 13 amino acids. DNA for the CDR3: TGTGCCAGCAGCCCAGAGACAGGTTTTTGGGCTTTCTTT. Translation: CASSPETGFWAFF.

The CDR3 DNA reads TGTGCCAGCAGCCGGGACAGGGGGGATGAGCAGTTCTTC. It translates to CASSRDRGDEQFF. This chain uses TRBV7-2 with TRBJ2-1; 11 bases are shared with TRBD1. CDR3 size: 13 residues. Unmatched junction bases numbered 2, after V lost 5 bases and J lost 8 bases. The germline gives CDR1 SGHTA, CDR2 FQGNSA.

This clonotype was counted at least ten times. This chain links TRBV7-8 with TRBJ2-5; no firm D call. The CDR3 covers 17 residues. Germline CDR1 reads SGHVS; CDR2 reads FQNEAQ. Deletions cut 0 bases from V and 2 bases from J, with 16 bases between. CDR3 nucleotides: TGTGCCAGCAGCTTAGCCGCTCACCCCGAGCCACAAGAGACCCAGTACTTC. Its protein product is CASSLAAHPEPQETQYF. Combining the CDR3 with reference TRBV7-8 and TRBJ2-5 gives the whole variable domain GAGVSQSPRYKVAKRGQDVALRCDPISGHVSLFWYQQALGQGPEFLTYFQNEAQLDKSGLPSDRFFAERPEGSVSTLKIQRTQQEDSAVYLCASSLAAHPEPQETQYFGPGTRLLVL.

This clonotype was seen repeatedly, ten times or more. The chain uses TRBV30 and TRBJ1-4; D is possibly TRBD1 (5 bases). The CDR3 has 16 residues. Trimming cost V 0 bases and J 8 bases, with 19 bases left between them. The germline gives CDR1 GTSNPN, CDR2 SVGIG (reference sequence). The CDR3 sequence is CAWSVSKLGHQEKLFF. For the CDR3, the DNA is TGTGCCTGGAGTGTCTCAAAACTCGGACATCAGGAAAAACTGTTTTTT.

This clonotype was found many times. The rearrangement uses TRBV30 and TRBJ2-1; D unclear. Germline values: CDR1 GTSNPN, CDR2 SVGIG (reference sequence). This CDR3 spans 11 amino acids. Trimming removed 8 bases at V and 7 bases at J, with 12 bases between. The CDR3 loop is CAAAQGNEQFF. In nucleotides, the CDR3 is TGTGCCGCCGCTCAAGGAAATGAGCAGTTCTTC.

This clonotype was recorded many times. This chain uses TRBV28 with TRBJ1-2, with unresolved D. The CDR3 runs to 13 residues. CDR1 MDHEN and CDR2 SYDVKM come from the germline V gene. Trimming removed 5 bases at V and 6 bases at J, with 13 bases between. The CDR3 reads CASSPPRFDGYTF. CDR3 DNA: TGTGCCAGCAGTCCTCCAAGGTTCGATGGCTACACCTTC.

A note on this clonotype: This may be a read error: a much more frequent sequence differs by one nucleotide. J is TRBJ2-1 and V is TRBV24-1; D may be TRBD1 (5 bases). The CDR3 is 15 amino acids. CDR1 and CDR2 (germline): KGHDR, SFDVKD. Trimming took off 5 bases at V and 5 bases at J, with 15 bases between the two ends. The CDR3 nucleotides read TGTGCCACCAGTGCCATAGACAGTCCCCACAATGAGCAGTTCTTC. This sequence encodes CATSAIDSPHNEQFF.

This sequence joins TRBV6-2 or TRBV6-3 and TRBJ1-5, with D uncertain. Germline V CDR1 and CDR2: MNHEY, SVGEGT. Trimming pared 2 bases from V and 0 bases from J, leaving 14 bases between. The CDR3 covers 17 residues. The DNA for the CDR3 is TGTGCCAGCAGTTACCCGGCAGCTCGCCATAGCAATCAGCCCCAGCATTTT. This gives the protein CASSYPAARHSNQPQHF.

This clonotype showed up many times. The rearrangement joins TRBV7-2 to TRBJ2-7, with 10 bases fitting TRBD1. The CDR3 covers 15 residues. Germline V lookup: CDR1 SGHTA, CDR2 FQGNSA. Losses at the gene ends were 0 bases for V and 4 bases for J; bases not matched to a gene: 3. The CDR3 loop is CASSLATGGGYEQYF. The CDR3 DNA sequence: TGTGCCAGCAGCTTAGCGACAGGGGGCGGATACGAGCAGTACTTC.

This clonotype was recorded many times. V gene TRBV28 combines with J gene TRBJ1-2; weak D call: TRBD1 (5 bases). The germline CDR1 and CDR2 sequences are MDHEN and SYDVKM. Trimming cost V 2 bases and J 8 bases, with 12 bases left between them. The length of the CDR3 is 13 residues. The CDR3 loop is CASSLAGTRGYTF. The CDR3 DNA reads as TGTGCCAGCAGTTTAGCCGGGACGAGGGGCTACACCTTC.

The chain is built from TRBV18 and TRBJ2-7; TRBD2 aligns across 9 bases. Germline V gene lookup returns CDR1 KGHSH and CDR2 LQKENI. This CDR3 is built from 13 residues. V lost 2 bases to trimming and J lost 6 bases; unmatched junction nucleotides: 2. The CDR3 DNA reads TGTGCCAGCTCACCAGCACTAGCGGGCGAGCAGTACTTC. As protein: CASSPALAGEQYF.

Only a few counts were recorded for this clonotype. The chain has TRBV5-4 and TRBJ2-2, with 7 bases identical to TRBD2. V lost 5 bases, J lost 5 bases, and 12 bases stayed unmatched. The CDR3 is 16 amino acids. The germline gives CDR1 SGHNT, CDR2 YYREEE (reference sequence). The CDR3, as DNA: TGTGCCAGCAGTCCGGTGGGCGGGAGTTGGACCGGGGAGCTGTTTTTT. Translated: CASSPVGGSWTGELFF.

This clonotype was counted at least ten times. This chain links TRBV19 with TRBJ2-5; D call uncertain. Looked up from germline, CDR1 is LNHDA and CDR2 is SQIVND (reference sequence). The V end was cut by 5 bases, the J end by 4 bases, with 14 bases between. The CDR3 loop spans 14 amino acids. The CDR3 sequence is CASSPGGSIETQYF. The CDR3 DNA follows: TGTGCCAGTAGTCCTGGTGGGTCGATAGAGACCCAGTACTTC.

This clonotype appeared a few times. The chain carries TRBV2 and TRBJ1-6, with a possible D match to TRBD1 (5 bases). The V end lost 2 bases, the J end lost 7 bases, and 12 bases lay between the germline ends. The CDR3 runs 15 residues. Germline V gene sequence: CDR1 SNHLY, CDR2 FYNNEI. CDR3 sequence (DNA): TGTGCCAGCAGTGAACCCGGGGGAGGGAATTCACCCCTCCACTTT. Translating it yields CASSEPGGGNSPLHF. Full variable domain (missing parts from reference TRBV2 and TRBJ1-6): EPEVTQTPSHQVTQMGQEVILRCVPISNHLYFYWYRQILGQKVEFLVSFYNNEISEKSEIFDDQFSVERPDGSNFTLKIRSTKLEDSAMYFCASSEPGGGNSPLHFGNGTRLTVT.

This clonotype came up a few times. DNA of the CDR3: TGTGCCCGCCAGGAACTAGCGGGAGAGGGAGGGGACATTCAGTACTTC. It specifies CARQELAGEGGDIQYF. This sequence joins TRBV7-9 and TRBJ2-4, with 11 bases lining up with TRBD2. The J segment lost 8 bases and the V segment lost 11 bases, leaving 17 bases of the junction unmatched. Germline CDR1 reads SEHNR; CDR2 reads FQNEAQ (reference sequence). This CDR3 spans 16 amino acids.

Worth noting for this clonotype: A much larger clone lies a single base off, so this may be a read error. This chain joins TRBV7-9 and TRBJ1-1; possible D gene TRBD1, 6 bases. The CDR3 contains 15 residues. V lost 1 base to trimming and J lost 5 bases, with 14 bases between them. From germline, CDR1 is SEHNR and CDR2 FQNEAQ (reference sequence). The CDR3 region is CASSLGLGAATEAFF. Written as DNA, the CDR3 is TGTGCCAGCAGCTTAGGCTTGGGGGCGGCGACTGAAGCTTTCTTT.

The V and J genes are TRBV6-5 and TRBJ1-5; D unclear. Deletions cut 4 bases from V and 0 bases from J, with 7 bases between. Germline CDR1 MNHEY, CDR2 SVGAGI. The CDR3 is 14 residues long. In nucleotides, the CDR3 is TGTGCCAGCAGTTGGAGTAGTAGCAATCAGCCCCAGCATTTT. This translates into CASSWSSSNQPQHF.

This clonotype was seen more than once but under ten times. The V gene is TRBV27, the J gene TRBJ2-6; tentative D call: TRBD2 (6 bases). Germline CDR1 and CDR2: MNHEY and SMNVEV (reference sequence). CDR3 size: 16 residues. With 8 bases removed from V and 0 bases from J, the gap between germline ends came to 14 bases. As DNA, the CDR3 is TGTGCCAGCCGACCGGGACTGATCTCTGGGGCCAACGTCCTGACTTTC. Translation: CASRPGLISGANVLTF.

J is TRBJ1-2 and V is TRBV9; 9 bases line up with TRBD1. Per germline, CDR1 SGDLS and CDR2 YYNGEE. The CDR3 has 15 amino acids. The V gene end was trimmed by 4 bases and the J gene end by 4 bases; junction bases not matched to a gene: 8. In nucleotides, the CDR3 is TGTGCCAGCAGCAGCAGGACAGGGGAATTCTATGGCTACACCTTC. Its translation is CASSSRTGEFYGYTF.

A few counts support this clonotype. CDR3: CAWRKGADTTLNTGELFF. Written as DNA, the CDR3 is TGTGCCTGGAGAAAGGGGGCGGACACGACTCTGAACACCGGGGAGCTGTTTTTT. This sequence joins TRBV30 and TRBJ2-2, with 7 bases that match TRBD1. V shed 3 bases and J 1 base; nucleotides not matched to a gene: 14. The CDR3 sequence is 18 residues long. Looked up from germline, CDR1 is GTSNPN and CDR2 is SVGIG (reference sequence).

The table lists this clonotype with a few counts. The rearrangement uses TRBV9 and TRBJ2-1; 11 positions match TRBD2. Trimming took 3 bases from V and 3 from J; bases not matched to a gene: 23. The germline V gene encodes CDR1 SGDLS and CDR2 YYNGEE. This CDR3 contains 22 residues. The CDR3 protein is CASSAGRWGPPLGLADYNEQFF. For the CDR3, the DNA is TGTGCCAGCAGCGCAGGCCGCTGGGGGCCGCCCCTGGGACTAGCGGACTACAATGAGCAGTTCTTC.

This clonotype was found a few times. CDR3 DNA: TGTGCCAGCAGTGGCCCCGCGGGAGGGGGAAGGGGCGAGCAGTTCTTC. It encodes CASSGPAGGGRGEQFF. The genes are TRBV6-1 and TRBJ2-1, with TRBD2 identical over 9 bases. V lost 4 bases and J lost 10; bases outside the gene matches: 14. Germline CDR1 and CDR2: MNHNS and SASEGT. This CDR3 is 16 amino acids long.

The CDR3 DNA follows: TGTGCCAGTAGTACATTTTACAGGGGAGAGAATGAAAAACTGTTTTTT. As protein: CASSTFYRGENEKLFF. The chain employs TRBV19 and TRBJ1-4; 7 bases fit TRBD1. This CDR3 has 16 residues. Germline V gives CDR1 LNHDA, CDR2 SQIVND (reference sequence). Losses at the gene ends were 4 bases for V and 5 bases for J; bases not matched to a gene: 10.